Each of the 20 T cell receptor beta chains below was sequenced from the same sample in a study of beta chain features in type 1 diabetes. Study-level results: Patients with Type 1 diabetes showed moderately but significantly shorter TCRB CDR3s in all four CD4+ subsets.

These receptors are not linked to any known antigen. The isolated RNA, all of it, was reverse transcribed, so expressed TCRB transcripts were what got sequenced. Only in-frame clones appear in the TCRdb table, and some are missing; sequencing was by immunoSEQ multiplex PCR. The repertoire consists of 150,000 to 200,000 clones, with roughly 60% occurring once and the leading ten covering around 0.08%. Sample: naive CD4+ T cells from blood. The receptors were sampled from a man aged 30 to 39 with type 1 diabetes.

The chain combines TRBV30 with TRBJ1-4; no firm D call. The germline V and J ends were trimmed by 2 bases and 5 bases, with 18 bases remaining between them. The CDR3 is 16 amino acids. Germline V gene lookup returns CDR1 GTSNPN and CDR2 SVGIG (reference sequence). This chain's CDR3 is CAWSNAASFSNEKLFF. Here the CDR3 DNA reads TGTGCCTGGAGTAATGCAGCCTCCTTCTCCAATGAAAAACTGTTTTTT.

The chain couples TRBV29-1 to TRBJ2-7; TRBD1 aligns across 7 bases. The CDR3 has 13 amino acids. V lost 4 bases, J lost 4 bases, and 7 bases stayed unmatched. Germline CDR1 SQVTM, CDR2 ANQGSEA. The CDR3 is CSVAYRGHYEQYF. As DNA, the CDR3 is TGCAGCGTTGCGTACAGGGGTCATTACGAGCAGTACTTC.

J is TRBJ1-2 and V is TRBV16, with 8 positions matching TRBD1. Germline V gene sequence: CDR1 KGHSY, CDR2 FQNENV. Losses at the gene ends were 4 bases for V and 2 bases for J; bases not matched to a gene: 9. The length of the CDR3 is 16 residues. The CDR3 nucleotides read TGTGCCAGCAGCCCGATGGACAGGGAGGCGAACTATGGCTACACCTTC. Translating it yields CASSPMDREANYGYTF.

The V and J genes are TRBV7-8 and TRBJ2-5; D gene ambiguous. V was trimmed by 6 bases and J by 4 bases, leaving 6 bases between them. The CDR3 spans 11 residues. In germline, CDR1 is SGHVS, CDR2 FQNEAQ. CDR3 bases: TGTGCCAGCAGTATGAGAGAGACCCAGTACTTC. Residues: CASSMRETQYF. Combining the CDR3 with reference TRBV7-8 and TRBJ2-5 gives the whole variable domain GAGVSQSPRYKVAKRGQDVALRCDPISGHVSLFWYQQALGQGPEFLTYFQNEAQLDKSGLPSDRFFAERPEGSVSTLKIQRTQQEDSAVYLCASSMRETQYFGPGTRLLVL.

This rearrangement joins TRBV14 to TRBJ2-4, with D perhaps TRBD2 (5 bases). The CDR3 loop spans 19 amino acids. V dropped 4 bases and J dropped 0 bases, with 22 bases sitting between them. Germline loops: CDR1 SGHDN, CDR2 FVKESK. In nucleotides, the CDR3 is TGTGCCAGCAGCCCCCCGCAGGCTGGTGGACTGGGAGCCAAAAACATTCAGTACTTC. Protein sequence: CASSPPQAGGLGAKNIQYF.

Of note for this clone: Additional DNA sequences in this sample encode the identical CDR3. This chain links TRBV7-2 with TRBJ2-5; 10 nucleotides match TRBD2. CDR1 and CDR2 from the germline V gene are SGHTA and FQGNSA. J was trimmed by 4 bases and V by 1 base; bases with no gene match: 0. The CDR3 consists of 14 residues. The CDR3 region has the DNA TGTGCCAGCAGCTTAGGGACTAGCGGAGAGACCCAGTACTTC. This encodes CASSLGTSGETQYF. The variable domain in full, with the rest retrieved from reference TRBV7-2 and TRBJ2-5, is GAGVSQSPSNKVTEKGKDVELRCDPISGHTALYWYRQSLGQGLEFLIYFQGNSAPDKSGLPSDRFSAERTGGSVSTLTIQRTQQEDSAVYLCASSLGTSGETQYFGPGTRLLVL.

The rearrangement uses TRBV7-8 and TRBJ2-3; 8 nucleotides align to TRBD2. V lost 6 bases to trimming and J lost 5 bases; unmatched junction nucleotides: 10. Germline assignment: CDR1 SGHVS and CDR2 FQNEAQ. The CDR3 is made up of 15 amino acids. CDR3 sequence: CASRRRGARGDTQYF. The CDR3 DNA sequence: TGTGCCAGCAGGCGGCGGGGGGCTCGGGGAGATACGCAGTATTTT.

This clone was picked up a small number of times. The rearrangement uses TRBV18 and TRBJ2-5, with D possibly being TRBD1 (5 bases). The V end lost 2 bases, the J end lost 2 bases, and 6 bases lay between the germline ends. This CDR3 comprises 13 residues. CDR1 is KGHSH and CDR2 is LQKENI in the germline V gene. In DNA form, the CDR3 reads TGTGCCAGCTCACCAAGGGGACAAGAGACCCAGTACTTC. It specifies CASSPRGQETQYF.

The rearrangement uses TRBV7-6 and TRBJ2-5; D not resolved. Germline V gene lookup returns CDR1 SGHVS and CDR2 FNYEAQ. This CDR3 spans 12 amino acids. The germline V and J ends were trimmed by 5 bases and 5 bases, with 9 bases remaining between them. The DNA for the CDR3 is TGTGCCAGCAGCCGTCCGGCGGAGACCCAGTACTTC. It encodes CASSRPAETQYF.

The chain uses TRBV27 and TRBJ2-5; the D is unclear. Germline assignment: CDR1 MNHEY and CDR2 SMNVEV (reference sequence). Trimming took off 3 bases at V and 4 bases at J, with 9 bases between the two ends. This CDR3 has 13 amino acids. The CDR3 loop is CASSLYERETQYF. CDR3 in DNA: TGTGCCAGCAGTTTGTACGAAAGAGAGACCCAGTACTTC.

The chain has TRBV9 and TRBJ2-3, with TRBD2 matching 8 bases. After removal of 3 bases from V and 1 base from J, the junction contained 4 bases not matched to a gene. Germline CDR1 and CDR2: SGDLS and YYNGEE. The CDR3 has 15 amino acids. CDR3 bases: TGTGCCAGCAGCGATAGCGGGGCAGGCACAGATACGCAGTATTTT. This translates into CASSDSGAGTDTQYF.

CDR3 region: CASSPLRGGQETQYF. The CDR3 DNA follows: TGCGCCAGCAGCCCACTGAGAGGTGGGCAAGAGACCCAGTACTTC. The V call is TRBV4-3, the J call TRBJ2-5; D not resolved. V was trimmed by 4 bases and J by 2 bases, leaving 14 bases between them. The germline gives CDR1 LGHNA, CDR2 YSLEER. This CDR3 comprises 15 residues.

The chain carries TRBV29-1 and TRBJ2-7; D gene uncertain. This CDR3 has 13 residues. Germline CDR1 is SQVTM and CDR2 is ANQGSEA. The CDR3 region has the DNA TGCAGTGCAACCTCGAATAATGTTAACGAGCAGTACTTC. This codes for CSATSNNVNEQYF.

This sequence joins TRBV7-9 and TRBJ1-6; 9 bases align to TRBD1. Germline assignment: CDR1 SEHNR and CDR2 FQNEAQ (reference sequence). V lost 6 bases, J lost 6 bases, and 9 bases stayed unmatched. This CDR3 is built from 16 residues. The CDR3 nucleotides are TGTGCCAGCAGGTTTCACCCGGACAGGGGTAATTCACCCCTCCACTTT. It yields the protein CASRFHPDRGNSPLHF.

The chain uses TRBV7-2 and TRBJ2-7; weak D call: TRBD2 (6 bases). V lost 2 bases to trimming and J lost 5 bases, with 10 bases between them. From germline, CDR1 is SGHTA and CDR2 FQGNSA. The CDR3 contains 13 residues. CDR3 sequence (DNA): TGTGCCAGCAGCTTACCGGGGGTTGACGAGCAGTACTTC. Protein: CASSLPGVDEQYF.

The chain carries TRBV29-1 and TRBJ2-5; 8 bases align to TRBD1. Germline values: CDR1 SQVTM, CDR2 ANQGSEA. J lost 5 bases, V lost 7 bases, and 6 bases had no gene match. This CDR3 comprises 12 residues. CDR3 in amino acids: CSAGQGVETQYF. As DNA, the CDR3 is TGCAGCGCCGGACAGGGCGTGGAGACCCAGTACTTC.

The CDR3 sequence is CASSQDIAGANVLTF. The DNA for the CDR3 is TGTGCCAGCAGCCAAGACATTGCTGGGGCCAACGTCCTGACTTTC. V gene TRBV5-6 combines with J gene TRBJ2-6, with D unresolved. Germline loops: CDR1 SGHDT, CDR2 YYEEEE. The CDR3 length is 15 residues. Trimming took off 4 bases at V and 2 bases at J, with 10 bases between the two ends.

This clone was counted between two and nine times. The chain recombines TRBV4-3 with TRBJ2-7; 7 nucleotides agree with TRBD1. With V trimmed by 1 base and J by 2 bases, 5 bases remained unmatched. Germline CDR1 and CDR2: LGHNA and YSLEER. CDR3 length equals 15 residues. The CDR3 region is CASSQALTGPYEQYF. DNA for the CDR3: TGCGCCAGCAGCCAAGCCCTGACAGGGCCCTACGAGCAGTACTTC.

The chain joins TRBV29-1 to TRBJ2-7; 8 bases map to TRBD1. The CDR3 extends over 13 amino acids. Trimming took 1 base from V and 5 from J; bases not matched to a gene: 4. Germline assignment: CDR1 SQVTM and CDR2 ANQGSEA. The CDR3 DNA is TGCAGCGTTGAAGGGACAGGGACCCACGAGCAGTACTTC. Protein sequence: CSVEGTGTHEQYF.

The V call is TRBV9, the J call TRBJ2-7; the D call may be TRBD1 or TRBD2 (6 bases each). V lost 0 bases and J 4 bases, leaving 14 bases between the germline ends. The germline V gene encodes CDR1 SGDLS and CDR2 YYNGEE. This CDR3 region has 15 residues. The CDR3 DNA reads as TGTGCCAGCAGCGTAGCGGGGGCCCGAATTTACGAGCAGTACTTC. Amino acid sequence: CASSVAGARIYEQYF.